These T cell receptor beta chains were read from a single sample in a study of blood T cell repertoires in COVID-19. The assay was immunoSEQ multiplex PCR, and TCRdb's table has in-frame clones only and misses some. Seen here are about 160,000 clones, 70% to 90% observed once, and the top ten hold less than 6.5%. Sequencing was done on a sample of peripheral blood. Receptor source: a woman between 50 and 59 years old with COVID-19, enrolled during active disease. Both conserved end residues are part of each CDR3. Fields, in order: V gene, J gene, D gene, clone size, CDR3 protein, CDR3 DNA. D genes are given only for firm matches. The listing skips clone size in some rows; elsewhere it reads once, few, many or a size class.

v_gene: TRBV2
j_gene: TRBJ2-2
d_gene: TRBD2
abundance: .
CDR3aa: CASSEARGGGTTGELFF
CDR3nt: TGTGCCAGCAGTGAAGCGCGCGGCGGGGGGACGACCGGGGAGCTGTTTTTT

v_gene: TRBV4-1
j_gene: TRBJ1-4
d_gene: .
abundance: .
CDR3aa: CASSQAGNEKLFF
CDR3nt: TGCGCCAGCAGCCAAGCAGGAAATGAAAAACTGTTTTTT

v_gene: TRBV5-1
j_gene: TRBJ2-1
d_gene: TRBD2
abundance: .
CDR3aa: CASTRTSGGPGEQFF
CDR3nt: TGCGCCAGCACCAGGACTAGCGGGGGGCCGGGTGAGCAGTTCTTC

v_gene: TRBV6-5
j_gene: TRBJ2-3
d_gene: .
abundance: .
CDR3aa: CASSYVVGGRADTQYF
CDR3nt: TGTGCCAGCAGTTACGTCGTGGGGGGGCGGGCAGATACGCAGTATTTT

v_gene: TRBV6-2/TRBV6-3
j_gene: TRBJ2-5
d_gene: TRBD2
abundance: .
CDR3aa: CASSSFPGGKQETQYF
CDR3nt: TGTGCCAGCAGTTCCTTTCCCGGGGGGAAACAAGAGACCCAGTACTTC

v_gene: TRBV7-9
j_gene: TRBJ1-4
d_gene: .
abundance: .
CDR3aa: CASSPPGANEKLFF
CDR3nt: TGTGCCAGCAGCCCGCCGGGGGCTAATGAAAAACTGTTTTTT

v_gene: TRBV30
j_gene: TRBJ1-2
d_gene: .
abundance: .
CDR3aa: CALTASNYGYTF
CDR3nt: TGTGCCTTGACAGCGAGTAACTATGGCTACACCTTC

v_gene: TRBV24-1
j_gene: TRBJ2-1
d_gene: TRBD1
abundance: once
CDR3aa: CATSDSPWRQGSYNEQFF
CDR3nt: TGTGCCACCAGTGATTCCCCCTGGAGACAGGGGTCCTACAATGAGCAGTTCTTC

v_gene: TRBV12-3/TRBV12-4
j_gene: TRBJ1-6
d_gene: .
abundance: .
CDR3aa: CASSRESSPLHF
CDR3nt: TGTGCCAGCAGCCGGGAAAGTTCACCCCTCCACTTT

v_gene: TRBV19
j_gene: TRBJ1-3
d_gene: .
abundance: .
CDR3aa: CASSVEDSRNTIYF
CDR3nt: TGTGCCAGTAGCGTCGAGGACAGCCGAAACACCATATATTTT

v_gene: TRBV10-3
j_gene: TRBJ2-7
d_gene: TRBD1
abundance: .
CDR3aa: CAIRDRDHYEQYF
CDR3nt: TGTGCCATCAGGGACAGGGATCACTACGAGCAGTACTTC

v_gene: TRBV28
j_gene: TRBJ1-1
d_gene: .
abundance: .
CDR3aa: CASSSQSYTEAFF
CDR3nt: TGTGCCAGCAGTTCCCAGTCTTACACTGAAGCTTTCTTT

v_gene: TRBV3-1/TRBV3-2
j_gene: TRBJ2-5
d_gene: TRBD2
abundance: .
CDR3aa: CASSGLAGGPETQYF
CDR3nt: TGTGCCAGCAGCGGACTAGCGGGGGGCCCGGAGACCCAGTACTTC

v_gene: TRBV4-1
j_gene: TRBJ1-1
d_gene: TRBD1
abundance: .
CDR3aa: CASSPGQGPLNTEAFF
CDR3nt: TGCGCCAGCAGCCCTGGACAGGGCCCTTTGAACACTGAAGCTTTCTTT

v_gene: TRBV7-2
j_gene: TRBJ2-3
d_gene: .
abundance: .
CDR3aa: CASSPEAVGTDTQYF
CDR3nt: TGTGCCAGCAGTCCAGAGGCCGTTGGGACAGATACGCAGTATTTT

v_gene: TRBV5-1
j_gene: TRBJ2-7
d_gene: TRBD1
abundance: once
CDR3aa: CASSLGGTGTYEQYF
CDR3nt: TGCGCCAGCAGCTTGGGGGGGACAGGGACATACGAGCAGTACTTC

v_gene: TRBV28
j_gene: TRBJ1-6
d_gene: TRBD1
abundance: .
CDR3aa: CASSPGQGDSPLHF
CDR3nt: TGTGCCAGCAGTCCTGGACAGGGAGATTCACCCCTCCACTTT

v_gene: TRBV10-2
j_gene: TRBJ2-7
d_gene: .
abundance: .
CDR3aa: CASSGGGGYEQYF
CDR3nt: TGCGCCAGCAGTGGTGGGGGAGGATACGAGCAGTACTTC

v_gene: TRBV4-1
j_gene: TRBJ1-3
d_gene: .
abundance: .
CDR3aa: CASSQDEGEIGNTIYF
CDR3nt: TGCGCCAGCAGCCAAGATGAAGGGGAAATTGGAAACACCATATATTTT

v_gene: TRBV7-9
j_gene: TRBJ2-3
d_gene: TRBD1
abundance: once
CDR3aa: CASSTETGFSTDTQYF
CDR3nt: TGTGCCAGCAGCACGGAGACAGGGTTTAGCACAGATACGCAGTATTTT

v_gene: TRBV12-3/TRBV12-4
j_gene: TRBJ2-7
d_gene: .
abundance: few
CDR3aa: CASSLSVDEQYF
CDR3nt: TGTGCCAGCAGTTTGTCGGTGGACGAGCAGTACTTC

v_gene: TRBV3-1/TRBV3-2
j_gene: TRBJ2-3
d_gene: .
abundance: once
CDR3aa: CASSYGTPGTDTQYF
CDR3nt: TGTGCCAGCAGCTATGGGACTCCTGGCACAGATACGCAGTATTTT

v_gene: TRBV2
j_gene: TRBJ2-3
d_gene: TRBD2
abundance: .
CDR3aa: CASQRGGTDTQYF
CDR3nt: TGTGCCAGCCAGCGGGGGGGCACAGATACGCAGTATTTT

v_gene: TRBV3-1/TRBV3-2
j_gene: TRBJ2-3
d_gene: TRBD2
abundance: .
CDR3aa: CASSRGSGGQDTQYF
CDR3nt: TGTGCCAGCAGCCGCGGTTCGGGGGGGCAGGATACGCAGTATTTT

v_gene: TRBV15
j_gene: TRBJ1-5
d_gene: .
abundance: .
CDR3aa: CATSVDRDQPQHF
CDR3nt: TGTGCCACCAGCGTCGACAGAGATCAGCCCCAGCATTTT

v_gene: TRBV29-1
j_gene: TRBJ2-7
d_gene: .
abundance: .
CDR3aa: CSVEYPEIGYEQYF
CDR3nt: TGCAGCGTTGAGTATCCGGAGATTGGATACGAGCAGTACTTC

v_gene: TRBV14
j_gene: TRBJ2-3
d_gene: .
abundance: .
CDR3aa: CASSQDLRGLTQYF
CDR3nt: TGTGCCAGCAGCCAAGATCTAAGGGGCTTGACGCAGTATTTT

v_gene: TRBV28
j_gene: TRBJ2-5
d_gene: .
abundance: once
CDR3aa: CASSFQETQYF
CDR3nt: TGTGCCAGCAGCTTTCAAGAGACCCAGTACTTC

v_gene: TRBV3-1/TRBV3-2
j_gene: TRBJ2-4
d_gene: .
abundance: once
CDR3aa: CASSRTGIPQYF
CDR3nt: TGTGCCAGCAGCCGCACAGGAATCCCGCAGTACTTC

v_gene: TRBV6-5
j_gene: TRBJ1-6
d_gene: .
abundance: .
CDR3aa: CASRWGRNSPLHF
CDR3nt: TGTGCCAGCAGGTGGGGCCGAAATTCACCCCTCCACTTT

v_gene: TRBV9
j_gene: TRBJ2-3
d_gene: TRBD2
abundance: .
CDR3aa: CASSVGLAGGLTDTQYF
CDR3nt: TGTGCCAGCAGCGTCGGACTAGCGGGGGGACTTACAGATACGCAGTATTTT

v_gene: TRBV4-3
j_gene: TRBJ2-7
d_gene: TRBD1
abundance: .
CDR3aa: CASSQEMGQYHLYF
CDR3nt: TGCGCCAGCAGCCAAGAGATGGGACAGTACCACTTGTACTTC

v_gene: TRBV11-2
j_gene: TRBJ2-7
d_gene: .
abundance: large
CDR3aa: CASSLDPTATYEQYF
CDR3nt: TGTGCCAGCAGCTTAGACCCGACAGCGACCTACGAGCAGTACTTC

v_gene: TRBV19
j_gene: TRBJ1-2
d_gene: TRBD1
abundance: .
CDR3aa: CASSSDRNYGYTF
CDR3nt: TGTGCCAGTAGTTCGGACAGGAACTATGGCTACACCTTC

v_gene: TRBV5-4
j_gene: TRBJ1-2
d_gene: TRBD1
abundance: .
CDR3aa: CASSFSGQNYGYTF
CDR3nt: TGTGCCAGCAGCTTTTCGGGACAGAACTATGGCTACACCTTC

v_gene: TRBV15
j_gene: TRBJ2-5
d_gene: .
abundance: .
CDR3aa: CATSRGERETQYF
CDR3nt: TGTGCCACCAGCAGAGGGGAGAGAGAGACCCAGTACTTC

v_gene: TRBV7-3
j_gene: TRBJ2-5
d_gene: .
abundance: .
CDR3aa: CASSENPGRETQYF
CDR3nt: TGTGCCAGCAGCGAAAACCCTGGGAGAGAGACCCAGTACTTC

v_gene: TRBV5-1
j_gene: TRBJ2-5
d_gene: TRBD1
abundance: .
CDR3aa: CASSLQGALGETQYF
CDR3nt: TGCGCCAGCAGCTTACAGGGGGCGCTGGGAGAGACCCAGTACTTC

v_gene: TRBV7-6
j_gene: TRBJ2-1
d_gene: TRBD2
abundance: .
CDR3aa: CASSTQTGGPNEQFF
CDR3nt: TGTGCCAGCAGCACTCAGACGGGGGGGCCGAATGAGCAGTTCTTC

v_gene: TRBV4-1
j_gene: TRBJ1-2
d_gene: TRBD1
abundance: .
CDR3aa: CASSQGAGRGVNYGYTF
CDR3nt: TGCGCCAGCAGCCAAGGCGCTGGCAGGGGGGTGAACTATGGCTACACCTTC

v_gene: TRBV6-1
j_gene: TRBJ2-2
d_gene: .
abundance: few
CDR3aa: CASSEAEAPGELFF
CDR3nt: TGTGCCAGCAGTGAAGCGGAGGCGCCCGGGGAGCTGTTTTTT

v_gene: TRBV12-5
j_gene: TRBJ1-2
d_gene: TRBD1
abundance: .
CDR3aa: CASGLAGQILNYGYTF
CDR3nt: TGTGCTAGTGGTTTGGCGGGACAGATTCTCAACTATGGCTACACCTTC

v_gene: TRBV11-1
j_gene: TRBJ1-2
d_gene: .
abundance: once
CDR3aa: CASSPGDNYGYTF
CDR3nt: TGTGCCAGCAGCCCAGGGGATAACTATGGCTACACCTTC

v_gene: TRBV30
j_gene: TRBJ1-5
d_gene: .
abundance: .
CDR3aa: CAWTRVGQPQHF
CDR3nt: TGTGCCTGGACGAGGGTAGGTCAGCCCCAGCATTTT

v_gene: TRBV3-1/TRBV3-2
j_gene: TRBJ2-2
d_gene: TRBD2
abundance: .
CDR3aa: CASSLIGGRGELFF
CDR3nt: TGTGCCAGCAGCCTAATCGGGGGGAGAGGGGAGCTGTTTTTT

v_gene: TRBV5-1
j_gene: TRBJ1-2
d_gene: .
abundance: once
CDR3aa: CASSLIGYGYTF
CDR3nt: TGCGCCAGCAGCTTGATCGGGTATGGCTACACCTTC

v_gene: TRBV19
j_gene: TRBJ1-1
d_gene: TRBD1
abundance: .
CDR3aa: CASSKTGGRPAFF
CDR3nt: TGTGCCAGTAGTAAAACAGGGGGAAGACCCGCTTTCTTT